This passage covers 3 T cell receptor beta chains from one sample sequenced in a study of metastatic and nonmetastatic thyroid tumors. Thyroid surgery was performed in patients who had received no treatment beforehand. TCRdb re-called clones from the PCR reads using MiXCR. The repertoire holds just under 45,000 clones, with roughly 3.1% as singletons. The material sequenced was blood. All receptors come from a female donor with papillary thyroid cancer or a benign thyroid nodule (not recorded which). Some clones in this sample may be carry-over from other donors' samples.

This clone was counted ten times or more. Other DNA sequences within the sample encode an identical CDR3. The V and J genes are TRBV5-1 and TRBJ1-1; D is perhaps TRBD1 (6 bases). Germline V gives CDR1 SGHRS, CDR2 YFSETQ. The V end lost 3 bases, the J end lost 5 bases, and 23 bases lay between the germline ends. The CDR3 loop spans 17 amino acids. DNA for the CDR3: TGCGCCAGCAGCTCATCAGGGGCTGGAGGCAGTAGGACTGAAGCTTTCTTT. Its translation: CASSSSGAGGSRTEAFF.

This clone occurred a few times. Relative to the germline gene, one junction end is altered; a read error may explain this. V gene TRBV7-2 combines with J gene TRBJ1-1, with TRBD1 as a possible D gene (5 bases). The germline V gene has CDR1 SGHTA and CDR2 FQGNSA. The CDR3 is made up of 15 amino acids. CDR3 amino acids: CASSLDNMGGTESFF. The CDR3 DNA reads as TGTGCCAGCAGCTTAGATAACATGGGTGGGACTGAATCTTTCTTT. Complete variable domain (other parts from reference TRBV7-2 and TRBJ1-1): GAGVSQSPSNKVTEKGKDVELRCDPISGHTALYWYRQSLGQGLEFLIYFQGNSAPDKSGLPSDRFSAERTGGSVSTLTIQRTQQEDSAVYLCASSLDNMGGTESFFGQGTRLTVV.

This clone has more than one count but fewer than ten. The J gene is TRBJ2-7, the V gene TRBV6-5; the D is unclear. The CDR3 length is 14 residues. Trimming removed 0 bases at V and 1 base at J, with 7 bases between. Per germline, CDR1 MNHEY and CDR2 SVGAGI. CDR3 sequence reads: CASSYSGGSYEQYF. CDR3 sequence (DNA): TGTGCCAGCAGTTACTCCGGTGGGTCCTACGAGCAGTACTTC.